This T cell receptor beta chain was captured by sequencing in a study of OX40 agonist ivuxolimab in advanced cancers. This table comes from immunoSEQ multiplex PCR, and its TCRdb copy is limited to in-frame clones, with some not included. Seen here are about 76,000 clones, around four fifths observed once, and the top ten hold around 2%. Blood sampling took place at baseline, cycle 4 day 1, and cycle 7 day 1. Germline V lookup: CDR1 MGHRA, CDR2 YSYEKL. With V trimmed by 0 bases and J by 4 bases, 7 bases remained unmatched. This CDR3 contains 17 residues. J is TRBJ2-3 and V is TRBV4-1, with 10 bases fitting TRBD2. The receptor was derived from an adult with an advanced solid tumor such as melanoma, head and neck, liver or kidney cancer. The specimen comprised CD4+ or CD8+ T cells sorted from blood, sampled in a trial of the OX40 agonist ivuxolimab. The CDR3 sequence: CASSQEVAGGRADTQYF. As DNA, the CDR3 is TGCGCCAGCAGCCAAGAGGTAGCGGGGGGTAGGGCAGATACGCAGTATTTT.